One T cell receptor (beta chain) is described in this entry. Its antigen is not yet known. The input lacks base qualities; no much larger clone sits a single base away. CDR1 and CDR2, looked up from the germline V gene, are SGHNT and YENEEA. Including cysteine and phenylalanine, the CDR3 has 16 amino acids. Only the CDR3 DNA stays, 48 bases, in frame from base 1. The germline V end is reduced by 0 bases and the J end by 5 bases; junction bases left unmatched: 7. The data belong to a study of T cell changes during pregnancy in multiple sclerosis (dated by TCRdb to the late 2010s). In terms of the full investigation: In women with multiple sclerosis, the researchers looked at how the T cell repertoire shifted as pregnancy progressed.

Libraries were made using the immunoSEQ multiplex PCR assay. Held by TCRdb, this immuneACCESS table contains in-frame sequences only and omits some clones. Under half of the omission traces to an unresolved V gene where checked; the cause of the rest is unknown. The sample has 40,000 to 45,000 clones on record, 80% to 95% of them singletons. The ten largest clones take up under 0.75% of the sample. The sequence came from a female donor with multiple sclerosis, enrolled in a pregnancy study. Here the sequenced sample was CD4+ T cells from peripheral blood mononuclear cells, taken before pregnancy. The rearrangement combines TRBV11-3 with TRBJ2-7; 10 bases in the middle match TRBD1. At the DNA level, the sequence is TGTGCCAGCAGCTTAGATGCGGGACAGGGGAATGACGAGCAGTACTTC. Its coded protein is CASSLDAGQGNDEQYF.